The 6 T cell receptor beta chains presented below share a single source sample, sequenced in a study of shared clonotypes between healthy human individuals (TCRdb year 2020). The library was built by means of the immunoSEQ multiplex PCR assay. The source is immuneACCESS, and TCRdb retained only in-frame sequences with V and J called. Part of the clones is not carried over; for the studies checked, unresolved V genes explain less than half of this, and the remainder is unexplained. The sample table lists some 2,000,000 clones, 85% to 95% of them with a count of one. The leading ten clones occupy 0.13% of the sample. Material: naive CD4+ T cells sorted from blood. Taken with the paper, the label for cell subset or site translates to: CD45RA+ positively selected. These receptor sequences come from a man between 18 and 35 years old in good health.

The chain recombines TRBV6-5 with TRBJ2-7; 7 nucleotides line up with TRBD2. V lost 2 bases, J lost 6 bases, and 7 bases stayed unmatched. This CDR3 has 14 residues. Germline assignment: CDR1 MNHEY and CDR2 SVGAGI. CDR3 in DNA: TGTGCCAGCAGTTACCCTGGACTAGTTTCCGAGCAGTACTTC. Translating it yields CASSYPGLVSEQYF.

The table lists this clone with a few counts. The chain couples TRBV2 to TRBJ1-5; the D is unclear. CDR1 SNHLY and CDR2 FYNNEI come from the germline V gene. V lost 5 bases and J 0 bases, leaving 11 bases between the germline ends. This CDR3 has 15 residues. CDR3 amino acids: CASSSDTYSNQPQHF. The CDR3 nucleotides read TGTGCCAGCAGTTCCGACACTTATAGCAATCAGCCCCAGCATTTT.

This chain connects TRBV5-1 to TRBJ1-1; D possibly corresponds to TRBD1 (5 bases). Trimming took off 2 bases at V and 5 bases at J, with 13 bases between the two ends. From germline, CDR1 is SGHRS and CDR2 YFSETQ. The CDR3 is 14 residues long. The CDR3 reads CASSFRGAGTEAFF. CDR3 nucleotide sequence: TGCGCCAGCAGCTTTCGAGGGGCGGGAACTGAAGCTTTCTTT.

This clone has a single count. Other nucleotide sequences from this sample produce the same CDR3. The chain employs TRBV19 and TRBJ1-5; D gene ambiguous. This CDR3 comprises 12 residues. V was shortened by 3 bases and J by 3 bases, with 3 bases between the two germline ends. Per the germline V gene, CDR1 is LNHDA and CDR2 is SQIVND (reference sequence). The CDR3 region is CASSISNQPQHF. In DNA, the CDR3 is TGTGCCAGTAGTATCTCCAATCAGCCCCAGCATTTT. Full variable domain (rest looked up from reference TRBV19 and TRBJ1-5): DGGITQSPKYLFRKEGQNVTLSCEQNLNHDAMYWYRQDPGQGLRLIYYSQIVNDFQKGDIAEGYSVSREKKESFPLTVTSAQKNPTAFYLCASSISNQPQHFGDGTRLSIL.

V usage is TRBV27 and J usage is TRBJ2-6, with 9 bases lining up with TRBD1. J gave up 2 bases and V 7 bases, and 9 bases lay outside the gene matches. The length of the CDR3 is 17 residues. The germline V gene has CDR1 MNHEY and CDR2 SMNVEV (reference sequence). CDR3 region: CASTQSGQGAGANVLTF. CDR3 nucleotide sequence: TGTGCCAGCACCCAGTCGGGACAGGGTGCTGGGGCCAACGTCCTGACTTTC.

V and J are TRBV7-2 and TRBJ1-1; D gene ambiguous. V was trimmed by 2 bases and J by 8 bases, leaving 6 bases between them. Germline V lookup: CDR1 SGHTA, CDR2 FQGNSA. The CDR3 has 11 residues. CDR3 sequence: CASSLTREAFF. CDR3 bases: TGTGCCAGCAGCTTAACAAGGGAAGCTTTCTTT.